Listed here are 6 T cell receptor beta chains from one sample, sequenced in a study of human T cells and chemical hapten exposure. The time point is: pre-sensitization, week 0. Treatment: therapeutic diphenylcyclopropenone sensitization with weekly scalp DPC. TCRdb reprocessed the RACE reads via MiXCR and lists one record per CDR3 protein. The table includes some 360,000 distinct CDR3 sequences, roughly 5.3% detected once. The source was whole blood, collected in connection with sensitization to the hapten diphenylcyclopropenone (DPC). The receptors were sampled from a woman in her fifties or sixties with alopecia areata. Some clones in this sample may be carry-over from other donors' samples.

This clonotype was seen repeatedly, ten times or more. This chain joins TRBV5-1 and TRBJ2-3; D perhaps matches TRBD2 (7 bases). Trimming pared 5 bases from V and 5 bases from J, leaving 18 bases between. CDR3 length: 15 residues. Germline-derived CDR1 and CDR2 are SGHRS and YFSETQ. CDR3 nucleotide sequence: TGCGCCAGCAGTTCGCAAACAGGGAGGGGAGATACGCAGTATTTT. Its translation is CASSSQTGRGDTQYF.

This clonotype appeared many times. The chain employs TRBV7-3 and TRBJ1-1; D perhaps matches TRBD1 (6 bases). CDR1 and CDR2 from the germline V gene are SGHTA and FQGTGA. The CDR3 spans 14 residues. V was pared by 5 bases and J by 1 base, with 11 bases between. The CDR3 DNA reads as TGTGCCAGCAGCCTGACAGGACCGAACACTGAAGCTTTCTTT. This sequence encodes CASSLTGPNTEAFF.

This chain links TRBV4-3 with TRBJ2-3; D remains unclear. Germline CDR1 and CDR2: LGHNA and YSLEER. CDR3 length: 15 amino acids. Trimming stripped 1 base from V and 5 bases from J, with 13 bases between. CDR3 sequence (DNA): TGCGCCAGCAGCCAAGGTTTGGGGTCCGGAGATACGCAGTATTTT. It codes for CASSQGLGSGDTQYF.

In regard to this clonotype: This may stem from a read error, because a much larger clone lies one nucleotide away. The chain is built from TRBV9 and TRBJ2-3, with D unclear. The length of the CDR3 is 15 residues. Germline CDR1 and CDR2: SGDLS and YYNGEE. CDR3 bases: TGTGCCAGCAGCTTAGCACCCCGGCCCACAGATATGCAGTATTTT. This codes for CASSLAPRPTDMQYF.

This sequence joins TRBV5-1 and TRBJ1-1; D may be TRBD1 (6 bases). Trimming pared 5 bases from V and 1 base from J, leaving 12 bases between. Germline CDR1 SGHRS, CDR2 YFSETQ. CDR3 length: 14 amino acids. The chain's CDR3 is CASRIGTPNTEAFF. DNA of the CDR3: TGCGCCAGCAGGATCGGGACACCGAACACTGAAGCTTTCTTT.

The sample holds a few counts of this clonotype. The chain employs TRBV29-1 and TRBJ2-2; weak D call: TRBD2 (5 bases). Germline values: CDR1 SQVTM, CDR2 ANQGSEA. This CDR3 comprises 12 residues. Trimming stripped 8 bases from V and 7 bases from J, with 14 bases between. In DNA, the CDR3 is TGCAGCCTAGTGGACTCCAGCGGGGAGCTGTTTTTT. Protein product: CSLVDSSGELFF.